This T cell receptor (beta chain) was documented in a study of beta chain features in type 1 diabetes. Investigators reverse transcribed all isolated RNA, so they sequenced expressed TCRB transcripts. Some clones are missing from TCRdb's copy, which holds only in-frame ones; the method was immunoSEQ multiplex PCR. The sample holds roughly 150,000 clones, about 8% seen once. With regard to this clone: Its antigen is as yet unknown.

Overall study results and limits: The study found fewer insertions and more deletions at VDJ junctions in type 1 diabetes patients. A moderate, significant TCRB CDR3 shortening appeared in type 1 diabetes across four CD4+ subsets.

The CDR3 loop spans 16 amino acids. V was pared by 0 bases and J by 2 bases, with 13 bases between. Per the germline V gene, CDR1 is LGHNA and CDR2 is YSLEER. This TCR was sampled from a woman aged 40 to 50 with type 1 diabetes. The sequencing sample was made of central memory CD4+ T cells from blood. This chain joins TRBV4-3 and TRBJ2-5; the D gene is possibly TRBD2 (5 bases). Written as DNA, the CDR3 is TGCGCCAGCAGCCAAGATGGGAGACGGAATCAAGAGACCCAGTACTTC. It is translated as CASSQDGRRNQETQYF.